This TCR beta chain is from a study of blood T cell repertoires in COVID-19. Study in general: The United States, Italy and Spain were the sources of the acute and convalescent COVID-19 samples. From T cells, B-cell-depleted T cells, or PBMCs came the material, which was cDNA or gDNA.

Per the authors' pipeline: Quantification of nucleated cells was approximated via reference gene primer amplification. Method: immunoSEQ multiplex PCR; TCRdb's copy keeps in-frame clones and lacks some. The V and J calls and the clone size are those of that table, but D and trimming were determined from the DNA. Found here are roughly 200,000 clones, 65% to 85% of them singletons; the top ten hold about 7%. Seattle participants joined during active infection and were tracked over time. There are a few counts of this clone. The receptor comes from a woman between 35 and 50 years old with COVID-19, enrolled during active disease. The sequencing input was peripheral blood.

CDR3 coding DNA: TGTGCCAGCAGTTTATCGGCCTCGGGACAGGGGCTTTCCTACGAGCAGTACTTC. Its translation: CASSLSASGQGLSYEQYF. V usage is TRBV27 and J usage is TRBJ2-7; 10 bases are shared with TRBD1. CDR1 and CDR2 from the germline V gene are MNHEY and SMNVEV (reference sequence). The length of the CDR3 is 18 residues. Losses at the gene ends were 0 bases for V and 1 base for J; bases not matched to a gene: 9.